This TCR beta chain was recorded in a study of blood T cell repertoires in COVID-19 (dated by TCRdb to 2020 to 2021). The study in broad terms: The collaborator samples originated in the United States, Italy and Spain and spanned the acute and convalescent phases of COVID-19. Subjects who had been exposed to COVID-19, were actively infected with it, or had recovered from it provided the deeply sampled blood TCRbeta repertoires that made up the dataset. The samples were drawn from two sources: the first 160 participants of the ongoing ImmuneRACE study, and 1,254 subjects contributed by 6 global collaborators. A freely available public database, intended as a resource for researchers studying the immune response to SARS-CoV-2, is where the repertoires were released. Nearly every sample came with metadata listing a de-identified subject ID, COVID-19 status, age in years and sex. Where HLA class I and class II types were available, the types were taken from metadata supplied by the sample provider, not from assay-based typing. The material from the prospective study consisted of cDNA or gDNA derived from T cells, B-cell-depleted T cells, or PBMCs. Overall results and qualifications from the work: How much clinical and demographic metadata was included differed by source and by participant, and the metadata was provided uncurated.

TCRbeta CDR3 regions were amplified from genomic DNA using the immunoSEQ Assay, a bias-controlled multiplex PCR. The authors processed their data as follows. The number of nucleated cells in each sample was estimated from the amplification of reference gene primers within the assay. Sequence reads were collapsed and filtered to measure the absolute abundance of every unique TCRbeta CDR3 rearrangement. Productive Simpson clonality was computed per sample as the square root of Simpson's diversity index over productive rearrangements. TCRdb took this table from immuneACCESS and kept in-frame rearrangements with V and J called. Such tables lack part of the clones; where checked against another copy, unresolved V genes explain under half of the gap, and the rest is unexplained. V, J and clone size derive from that table, while D and trimming were established from the DNA sequence. Across this sample there are roughly 130,000 clones, with approximately 80% seen only once. The ten largest clones capture more than 10% of the sample.

The CDR3 starts with the cysteine, ends with the phenylalanine, and has 14 residues. Only the CDR3 part of the read is kept: 42 bases, read in frame from the first base. The germline V gene (reference sequence) gives CDR1 as MNHNY and CDR2 as SVGAGI. V sheds 0 bases and J sheds 9 bases, leaving 12 bases between their ends. With regard to this clone: Its antigen remains unidentified. Within one base of it there is no much larger clone, and no base qualities were kept.

Whole blood was collected in K2EDTA tubes by collaborating institutions according to the institutions' own protocols. Collaborator samples were shipped for TCRbeta analysis as frozen whole blood, isolated PBMCs, or DNA extracted from either sample type. The V and J genes are TRBV6-6 and TRBJ2-1; confidence is insufficient to name the D gene. The sample comprised peripheral blood. The receptor was isolated from a woman aged 60 to 75 with acute or convalescent COVID-19. The CDR3 amino acid sequence is: CASSYSGNPGEQFF. The DNA sequence reads TGTGCCAGCAGTTACTCGGGTAATCCGGGTGAGCAGTTCTTC.